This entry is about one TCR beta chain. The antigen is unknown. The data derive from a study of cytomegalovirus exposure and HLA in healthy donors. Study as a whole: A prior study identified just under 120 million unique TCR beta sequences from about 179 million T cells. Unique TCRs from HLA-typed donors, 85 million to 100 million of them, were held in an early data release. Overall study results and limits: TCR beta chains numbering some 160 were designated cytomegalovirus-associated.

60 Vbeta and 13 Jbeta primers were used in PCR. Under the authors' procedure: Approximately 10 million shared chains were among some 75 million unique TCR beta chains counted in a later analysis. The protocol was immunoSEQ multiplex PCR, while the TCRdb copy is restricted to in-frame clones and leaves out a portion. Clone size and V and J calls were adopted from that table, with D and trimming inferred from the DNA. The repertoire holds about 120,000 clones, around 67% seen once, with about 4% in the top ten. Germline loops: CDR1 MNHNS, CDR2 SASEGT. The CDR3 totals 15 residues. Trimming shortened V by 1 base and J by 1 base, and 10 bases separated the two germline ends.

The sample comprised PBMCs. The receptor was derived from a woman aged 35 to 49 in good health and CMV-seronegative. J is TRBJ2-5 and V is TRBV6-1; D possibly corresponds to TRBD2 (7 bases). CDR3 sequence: CASSEEAGAQETQYF. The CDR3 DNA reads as TGTGCCAGCAGTGAAGAGGCGGGGGCCCAAGAGACCCAGTACTTC.